This T cell receptor (beta chain) was identified in a study of Ad26.COV2.S vaccination and SARS-CoV-2 variants. Overall study results and limits: The TCR-based breadth and depth measures might underestimate overall T cell responses.

Profiled with immunoSEQ multiplex PCR; TCRdb holds only in-frame clones, not every one. The sample has roughly 510,000 clones, 87% seen once; the top ten hold 10% to 15%. The CDR3 consists of 13 residues. Trimming stripped 1 base from V and 6 bases from J, with 7 bases between. Germline V lookup: CDR1 SGHTA, CDR2 FQGTGA. Treatment in this sample: around 19 received Ad26.COV2.S at low or high dose, single or two shots; a few received placebo; per-sample allocation not given. At day 63 after the first vaccine or placebo injection, samples were drawn. Note on this clone: Antigen: not known.

J is TRBJ2-1 and V is TRBV7-3; D gene uncertain. This clonotype was obtained from a person between 18 and 59 years old who received the Ad26.COV2.S COVID-19 vaccine or a placebo. Sequences were derived from peripheral blood, sampled in a trial of Ad26.COV2.S vaccine versus placebo. Written as DNA, the CDR3 is TGTGCCAGCAGCTTAATTAGTCCCAATGAGCAGTTCTTC. This encodes CASSLISPNEQFF. Variable domain in full (rest from reference TRBV7-3 and TRBJ2-1): GAGVSQTPSNKVTEKGKYVELRCDPISGHTALYWYRQSLGQGPEFLIYFQGTGAADDSGLPNDRFFAVRPEGSVSTLKIQRTERGDSAVYLCASSLISPNEQFFGPGTRLTVL.